This T cell receptor beta chain was sequenced during a study of identifying expanded T cells in peripheral blood. Remarks on this clone: The antigen is unknown.

The CDR3 covers 16 residues. Trimming pared 6 bases from V and 0 bases from J, leaving 17 bases between. The germline gives CDR1 ENHRY, CDR2 SYGVKD. Healthy donors had no documented immune events, such as infections, while sampled. Here immunoSEQ multiplex PCR was the method, and the copy in TCRdb shows in-frame clones only, minus some. The sample lists some 70,000 clones; roughly 90% were seen once. Regarding the study as a whole: Approximately 2-week clone count variance significantly increased as total template count grew. About 1.2 clones differed between technical replicates, versus roughly 17 and 20 over time.

The receptor's source is a person between 18 and 70 years old in good health. This sequence joins TRBV10-3 and TRBJ1-1; TRBD1 might be the D (6 bases). Material: blood. The DNA for the CDR3 is TGTGCCATCAGCTCTGACCGGAGGGGGATGAACACTGAAGCTTTCTTT. It codes for CAISSDRRGMNTEAFF.